Sequencing of this TCR beta chain was carried out in a study of blood T cells in healthy people across ages. The length of the CDR3 is 17 residues. Deletions cut 2 bases from V and 4 bases from J, with 19 bases between. Germline assignment: CDR1 SGHDT and CDR2 YYEEEE. Together with a sample-barcoded 5' primer, a J-beta primer mix was included in a second PCR lasting about 7 to 12 cycles. Every sample gave at least 2.5 million paired-end reads containing CDR3. A single record per CDR3 protein comes from TCRdb applying MiXCR to the 5' RACE reads. The sample lists fewer than 1.5 million distinct CDR3 sequences, around 39% occurring once.

The chain recombines TRBV5-6 with TRBJ2-1, with D unresolved. The sequencing sample was made of blood. This TCR was sampled from a woman younger than 35 in good health. In DNA form, the CDR3 reads TGTGCCAGCAGCTTCCAAGGGTCTGGCCCCCCATACAATGAGCAGTTCTTC. Amino acid sequence: CASSFQGSGPPYNEQFF.